Listed below are T cell receptor beta chains from one sample, sequenced in a study of blood T cell repertoires in COVID-19. Generated by immunoSEQ multiplex PCR, the TCRdb table keeps only in-frame clones and is missing some. The table lists 200,000 to 300,000 clones, approximately 82% of them singletons, with 3.4% in the top ten. Sample: peripheral blood. The receptors were sampled from a woman younger than 30 with acute or convalescent COVID-19. Each CDR3 is given with its conserved first and last residue. D genes are given only for firm matches. For some rows the clone size is stated as once, few or many, or as a class when expanded; others skip it.

cdr3_nt,cdr3_aa,d_call,j_call,clone_size,v_call
TGCGCCAGCAGACCCGGGATGAACACTGAAGCTTTCTTT,CASRPGMNTEAFF,NA,TRBJ1-1,few,TRBV10-2
TGCGCCAGCAGCCTAAGATTCCCCTCGGGCGGGGACACCATATATTTT,CASSLRFPSGGDTIYF,NA,TRBJ1-3,NA,TRBV4-3
TGTGCCAGCAGCTTTGAGGGGGCGGGCACTGAAGCTTTCTTT,CASSFEGAGTEAFF,TRBD1,TRBJ1-1,NA,TRBV13
TGTGCCAGCAGCCAAGAGGTGGGACTAGCGGGAGCCCCTTTAAGCTCCTACAATGAGCAGTTCTTC,CASSQEVGLAGAPLSSYNEQFF,TRBD2,TRBJ2-1,NA,TRBV3-1/TRBV3-2
TGTGCCAGCAGAGCCAGGACAGGCGTTAATTCACCCCTCCACTTT,CASRARTGVNSPLHF,TRBD1,TRBJ1-6,NA,TRBV6-5
TGTGCCATCAGTGTTTCTAGCGGGAGGGCCGGAGAGCAGTACTTC,CAISVSSGRAGEQYF,TRBD2,TRBJ2-7,NA,TRBV10-3
TGTGCCAGCTCACCTTCGGGCAATCAGCCCCAGCATTTT,CASSPSGNQPQHF,NA,TRBJ1-5,NA,TRBV18
TGTGCCAGCAGCTTAGAGGCTGACAGTAATTCACCCCTCCACTTT,CASSLEADSNSPLHF,NA,TRBJ1-6,NA,TRBV7-6
TGTGCCAGCAGTGGGGGCCTTCCCTACGAGCAGTACTTC,CASSGGLPYEQYF,NA,TRBJ2-7,NA,TRBV25-1
TGCGCCAGCAGCCAGAATTCCTACGAGCAGTACTTC,CASSQNSYEQYF,NA,TRBJ2-7,once,TRBV5-1
TGTGCCAGCAGCTTACTCAGCTACGAGCAGTACTTC,CASSLLSYEQYF,NA,TRBJ2-7,NA,TRBV11-2
TGTGCCAGCAGCTTAGTAGGTAGCGGGATAAGTTATGAGCAGTTCTTC,CASSLVGSGISYEQFF,TRBD2,TRBJ2-1,NA,TRBV7-2
TGTGCCAGCGCCGGGACAGCTAATGAGCAGTTCTTC,CASAGTANEQFF,TRBD1,TRBJ2-1,few,TRBV28
TGTGCCAGCAGCTTCAGGACAGGGGGGGGCTACGAGCAGTACTTC,CASSFRTGGGYEQYF,TRBD1,TRBJ2-7,NA,TRBV5-4
TGCGCCAGCAGCCACGACGGGTTGGAGGGCTACACCTTC,CASSHDGLEGYTF,NA,TRBJ1-2,few,TRBV5-1
TGTGCCAGCAGCTTAGAGACCCCCTGGACTAGCGGGAGGACCAGCTCCTACAATGAGCAGTTCTTC,CASSLETPWTSGRTSSYNEQFF,TRBD2,TRBJ2-1,NA,TRBV13
TGTGCCAGCAGTGAAATCCTAGCGGTAAGCTCCTACAATGAGCAGTTCTTC,CASSEILAVSSYNEQFF,TRBD2,TRBJ2-1,once,TRBV25-1